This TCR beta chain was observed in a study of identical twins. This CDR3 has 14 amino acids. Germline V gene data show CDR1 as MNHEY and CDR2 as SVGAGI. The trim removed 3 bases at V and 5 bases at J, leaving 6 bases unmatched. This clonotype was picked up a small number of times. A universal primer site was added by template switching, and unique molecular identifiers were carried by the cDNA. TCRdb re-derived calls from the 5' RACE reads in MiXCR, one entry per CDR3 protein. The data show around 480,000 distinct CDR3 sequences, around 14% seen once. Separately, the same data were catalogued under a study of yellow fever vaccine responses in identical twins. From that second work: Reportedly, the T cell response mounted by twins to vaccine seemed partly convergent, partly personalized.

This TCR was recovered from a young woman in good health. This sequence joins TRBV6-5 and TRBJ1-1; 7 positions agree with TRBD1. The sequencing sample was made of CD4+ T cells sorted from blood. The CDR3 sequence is CASSYKQGWTEAFF. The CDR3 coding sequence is TGTGCCAGCAGTTATAAACAGGGGTGGACTGAAGCTTTCTTT.